These 18 T cell receptor beta chains were sequenced from one sample in a study of blood T cell repertoires in COVID-19. Only in-frame clones appear in the TCRdb table, and some are missing; sequencing was by immunoSEQ multiplex PCR. The data show 100,000 to 120,000 clones, 85% seen once. Sequenced input: peripheral blood. The receptor source for this set is a human donor in a cohort sampled during active COVID-19.

The V call is TRBV6-2 or TRBV6-3, the J call TRBJ2-4, with a weak D call TRBD1 (6 bases). Germline CDR1 MNHEY, CDR2 SVGEGT. CDR3 length: 14 amino acids. V gave up 2 bases and J gave up 4 bases, with 9 bases separating them. Here the CDR3 reads CASSYRQGKNIQYF. The CDR3 nucleotides are TGTGCCAGCAGTTACCGGCAGGGGAAAAACATTCAGTACTTC.

DNA for the CDR3: TGTGCCAGCAGCTTTGTAAGGACAGGGGCAACTAATACGCAGTATTTT. Translation gives CASSFVRTGATNTQYF. This chain connects TRBV11-2 to TRBJ2-3; 9 positions agree with TRBD1. The CDR3 is made up of 16 amino acids. V shed 3 bases and J 7 bases; nucleotides not matched to a gene: 11. The germline gives CDR1 SGHAT, CDR2 FQNNGV.

The chain links TRBV6-5 to TRBJ2-3, with 9 bases aligning to TRBD2. V gave up 8 bases and J gave up 3 bases; unmatched junction bases: 9. The CDR3 runs 15 residues. Germline V gives CDR1 MNHEY, CDR2 SVGAGI. CDR3 residues: CASGGLAGKTDTQYF. DNA of the CDR3: TGTGCCAGCGGGGGGCTAGCGGGGAAAACAGATACGCAGTATTTT.

This clone was observed many times. This rearrangement joins TRBV19 to TRBJ2-1; 10 bases match TRBD2. After removal of 6 bases from V and 9 bases from J, the junction contained 11 bases not matched to a gene. This CDR3 is built from 15 residues. Looked up from germline, CDR1 is LNHDA and CDR2 is SQIVND (reference sequence). CDR3 amino acids: CASSRTSGSLSEQFF. In DNA, the CDR3 is TGTGCCAGTAGCCGGACTAGCGGATCGCTGAGTGAGCAGTTCTTC. Full variable domain (outside the CDR3, taken from reference TRBV19 and TRBJ2-1): DGGITQSPKYLFRKEGQNVTLSCEQNLNHDAMYWYRQDPGQGLRLIYYSQIVNDFQKGDIAEGYSVSREKKESFPLTVTSAQKNPTAFYLCASSRTSGSLSEQFFGPGTRLTVL.

The rearrangement joins TRBV5-8 to TRBJ2-7, with D possibly matching TRBD1 (5 bases). The CDR3 consists of 14 residues. CDR1 is SGHTS, CDR2 YDEGEE, per germline. V dropped 0 bases and J dropped 6 bases, with 13 bases sitting between them. DNA of the CDR3: TGTGCCAGCAGCTTGGCCTCGACAGTAGTCGAGCAGTACTTC. Encoded protein: CASSLASTVVEQYF.

The CDR3 DNA reads as TGCATGGCGGGGGCGCCGACTGAAGCTTTCTTT. Translated: CMAGAPTEAFF. The genes are TRBV20-1 and TRBJ1-1, with D possibly matching TRBD1 (6 bases). The length of the CDR3 is 11 residues. From germline, CDR1 is DFQATT and CDR2 SNEGSKA (reference sequence).

The chain links TRBV25-1 to TRBJ1-4; 10 bases match TRBD1. This CDR3 comprises 15 residues. Germline CDR1 is MGHDK and CDR2 is SYGVNS. J lost 7 bases, V lost 5 bases, and 7 bases had no gene match. In DNA, the CDR3 is TGTGCCAGCAGTCCCGACAGGGGGCTTGGTGAAAAACTGTTTTTT. Its protein product is CASSPDRGLGEKLFF.

The DNA of the CDR3 is TGCGCCAGCAGCCAAGCAGGATGGACAGGGGATTATTCACCCCTCCACTTT. It translates to CASSQAGWTGDYSPLHF. This chain links TRBV4-1 with TRBJ1-6, with 9 bases matching TRBD1. Germline assignment: CDR1 MGHRA and CDR2 YSYEKL. The junction had 9 bases not matched to a gene; V was cut back by 1 base and J by 8 bases. CDR3 length equals 17 residues.

The V gene is TRBV29-1, the J gene TRBJ1-2; D is ambiguous. The germline CDR1 and CDR2 sequences are SQVTM and ANQGSEA. This CDR3 contains 12 residues. Trimming removed 4 bases at V and 4 bases at J, with 10 bases between. The DNA of the CDR3 is TGCAGCGTTGGGGTGAGAGGCTATGGCTACACCTTC. Translating it yields CSVGVRGYGYTF.

The chain recombines TRBV27 with TRBJ2-3; D uncertain. The CDR3 sequence is 15 residues long. Looked up from germline, CDR1 is MNHEY and CDR2 is SMNVEV (reference sequence). V was trimmed by 3 bases and J by 0 bases, leaving 10 bases between them. Here the CDR3 DNA reads TGTGCCAGCAGTTTTACTTTTACTAGCACAGATACGCAGTATTTT. The encoded protein is CASSFTFTSTDTQYF.

This clone appeared a single time. The chain combines TRBV7-2 with TRBJ1-2; the D gene is possibly TRBD1 (6 bases). Per germline, CDR1 SGHTA and CDR2 FQGNSA. CDR3 length: 15 amino acids. V was clipped by 4 bases and J by 2 bases, with 14 bases between them. In nucleotides, the CDR3 is TGTGCCAGCAGCTCCTCCGGGACATCCAACTATGGCTACACCTTC. This gives the protein CASSSSGTSNYGYTF.

This sequence joins TRBV28 and TRBJ2-1; TRBD1 matches at 8 bases. CDR1 and CDR2 from the germline V gene are MDHEN and SYDVKM. CDR3 length: 16 residues. After removal of 2 bases from V and 7 bases from J, the junction contained 10 bases not matched to a gene. The CDR3 sequence is CASSLLPGGAINEQFF. The CDR3 DNA follows: TGTGCCAGCAGTTTACTCCCAGGGGGCGCGATAAATGAGCAGTTCTTC.

The chain links TRBV19 to TRBJ2-5; TRBD2 agrees at 9 bases. Germline V gene sequence: CDR1 LNHDA, CDR2 SQIVND (reference sequence). The CDR3 has 16 residues. The V segment lost 7 bases and the J segment 3 bases; nucleotides outside the gene matches: 12. The CDR3 sequence is CASTPSAGGRKETQYF. The CDR3 bases are TGTGCCAGTACCCCTTCAGCGGGGGGCCGGAAAGAGACCCAGTACTTC.

The V call is TRBV28, the J call TRBJ2-2, with TRBD1 as a possible D gene (6 bases). V lost 10 bases to trimming and J lost 2 bases, with 17 bases between them. The V gene's germline CDR1 is MDHEN and CDR2 SYDVKM. The length of the CDR3 is 15 residues. The CDR3 coding sequence is TGTGCCACCAGAGTCCAGGGGTATAACACCGGGGAGCTGTTTTTT. Its protein is CATRVQGYNTGELFF. Filled out from reference TRBV28 and TRBJ2-2, the complete variable domain reads DVKVTQSSRYLVKRTGEKVFLECVQDMDHENMFWYRQDPGLGLRLIYFSYDVKMKEKGDIPEGYSVSREKKERFSLILESASTNQTSMYLCATRVQGYNTGELFFGEGSRLTVL.

The chain couples TRBV7-9 to TRBJ2-3; D not certain. Trimming took 1 base from V and 5 from J, leaving 7 bases between them. The CDR3 totals 13 residues. Germline V gene lookup returns CDR1 SEHNR and CDR2 FQNEAQ (reference sequence). CDR3 coding DNA: TGTGCCAGCAGCTTAGGCGTCTTAGATACGCAGTATTTT. It is translated as CASSLGVLDTQYF.

The CDR3 loop reads CASRTGQGGNQPQHF. In DNA, the CDR3 is TGTGCCAGCAGAACCGGACAGGGGGGCAATCAGCCCCAGCATTTT. V usage is TRBV2 and J usage is TRBJ1-5; 10 nucleotides agree with TRBD1. Germline CDR1 is SNHLY and CDR2 is FYNNEI. The CDR3 is made up of 15 amino acids. V was clipped by 6 bases and J by 2 bases; unmatched bases: 4.

CDR3 amino acids: CAISDPGGGLAGASSYNEQFF. The CDR3 DNA is TGTGCCATCAGTGACCCCGGGGGAGGGCTAGCGGGCGCAAGCTCCTACAATGAGCAGTTCTTC. V is TRBV10-3 and J is TRBJ2-1, with 8 bases lining up with TRBD2. Germline CDR1 and CDR2: ENHRY and SYGVKD. The CDR3 consists of 21 residues. V shed 3 bases and J 0 bases; nucleotides not matched to a gene: 19.

V gene TRBV15 combines with J gene TRBJ1-5; the D is unclear. Germline CDR1 is LNHNV and CDR2 is YYDKDF (reference sequence). V was clipped by 0 bases and J by 3 bases, with 9 bases between them. The CDR3 covers 15 residues. DNA for the CDR3: TGTGCCACCAGCAGAGATCTAAGCGACAATCAGCCCCAGCATTTT. Its translation: CATSRDLSDNQPQHF.